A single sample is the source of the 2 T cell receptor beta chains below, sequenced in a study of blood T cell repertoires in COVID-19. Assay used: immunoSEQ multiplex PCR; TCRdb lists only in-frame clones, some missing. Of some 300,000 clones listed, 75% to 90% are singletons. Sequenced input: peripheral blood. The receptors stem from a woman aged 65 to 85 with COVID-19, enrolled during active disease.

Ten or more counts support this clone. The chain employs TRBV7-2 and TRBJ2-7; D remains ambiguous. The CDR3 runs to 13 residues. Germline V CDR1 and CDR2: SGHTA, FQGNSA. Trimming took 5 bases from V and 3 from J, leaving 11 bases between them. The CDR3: CASSPDNLYEQYF. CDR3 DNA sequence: TGTGCCAGCAGCCCCGACAACCTCTACGAGCAGTACTTC.

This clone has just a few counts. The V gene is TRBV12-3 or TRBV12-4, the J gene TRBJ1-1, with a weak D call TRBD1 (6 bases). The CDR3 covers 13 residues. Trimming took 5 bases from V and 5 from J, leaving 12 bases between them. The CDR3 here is CASSPTGRTEAFF. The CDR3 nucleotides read TGTGCCAGCAGTCCAACAGGGAGAACTGAAGCTTTCTTT.